What follows describes a single TCR beta chain. It has no known antigen specificity. Nothing much larger sits one base from this clone, and base qualities are not available. Healthy HIV-negative adults with no recently reported acute infections or vaccinations were included as donors. Every donor was a Caucasian adult living in Nashville, Tennessee, USA. CD4+ T cells were enriched through magnetic negative selection, after which naive cells were positively selected on CD45RA and the remaining negative fraction served as the memory subset. Blood was obtained by leukapheresis, after which PBMCs were separated by Ficoll-Histopaque density gradient centrifugation and cryopreserved in liquid nitrogen vapor phase. Analytical flow cytometry was used to check the purity and quantity of each magnetically sorted T cell population. Genomic DNA was isolated from each sorted fraction and quantified by UV absorbance on a Nanodrop 2000c.

This sample was included in a study of shared clonotypes between healthy human individuals (TCRdb year 2020). Notes on the research overall: A few men and a couple of women, aged 18 to 49 years, made up the cohort. For each donor, three plates each were used for CD4 naive and CD4 memory, two plates were used for CD8 naive, and one plate was used for CD8 memory. To estimate repertoire size and how much clonotypes are shared between individuals, the study performed deep sequencing of blood TCR repertoires from five healthy adults. Libraries were prepared and TCR repertoires were sequenced by different laboratories using diverse techniques, in order to increase sequencing depth and limit assay-specific biases. Each donor's leukapheresis produced roughly between about 0.8 and 8.9 billion PBMCs.

The CDR3 goes from the cysteine to the phenylalanine over 15 residues. Kept here is only the CDR3 DNA, which spans 45 bases and is read in frame from base 1. CDR1 and CDR2 are read off the germline V gene as SQVTM and ANQGSEA. Trimming at the junction amounts to 4 bases on V and 1 base on J, and the germline ends lie 16 bases apart. TCR CDR3 regions were amplified from genomic DNA by multiplex PCR using the deep immunoSEQ assay. Extracted genomic DNA from each cell subset was spread evenly across all wells of several immunoSEQ 96-well plates, with each plate serving as a replicate. For sorted subsets, approximately 190 ng genomic DNA, equal to 30,000 or so T cell genomes, was loaded into each replicate PCR. Purified libraries were quantified with a Qubit 3.0 fluorometer, sized on a Bioanalyzer 2100, and re-quantified with the KAPA Library Quantification kit. Each immunoSEQ 96-well plate was sequenced on its own single-read 150-cycle Illumina NextSeq 550 flow cell. The authors' pipeline ran thus. Because the immunoSEQ output held only junctional sequences and lacked quality scores, the filtering could not match the filtering applied to full-length reads. To assign V/J genes and CDR3, sequences were annotated against IMGT germline references using PyIR, a Python wrapper for IgBLAST v1.9. Reads were filtered out if the reads had weak V/J assignments (E-value above 1e-6), no CDR3, stop codons, out-of-frame junctions, or ambiguous translated residues. A V3J clonotype was defined by an identical inferred V gene, J gene, and CDR3 amino acid sequence. Percentage overlap between repertoires was computed as shared unique clonotypes divided by the size of the smaller repertoire. Three approaches were used to assess repertoire richness: RTK rarefaction, the Chao1 estimator, and Recon v2.1 estimates of unobserved clonotypes. Generation probabilities for all TCRbeta clonotypes obtained by the gDNA method from several donors were computed using OLGA. This is the immuneACCESS table as TCRdb keeps it, with only in-frame sequences that have V and J called. A part of the clones is gone; compared with another copy, unresolved V genes explain less than half, and the rest is unexplained. From that table come the V and J calls and clone size; the DNA was used to work out D and trimming. This sample gives about 530,000 clones in total; 90% to 97% of them show up just once. 0.055% to 0.075% of the sample comes from the top ten.

Broad study findings and their caveats: Clonotypes shared by all four sorted-subset donors showed higher generation probabilities than non-shared clonotypes. Rarefaction of sorted-subset datasets indicated incomplete sequencing despite the large sequencing depth. Sharing across a handful of donors was observed for approximately 5% of naive CD4, over 3% of naive CD8, 2% to 2.5% of memory CD4, and roughly 0.4% of memory CD8 clonotypes. Because the study included only a small number of donors, the genetic and exposure-history diversity represented was limited. Naive subsets generally had larger estimated clonotype richness than memory subsets. Based on pairwise subsampling, the degree of clonotype sharing among donors was expected to be affected by sequencing depth. Sampling was restricted to blood, and TCR repertoires in tissue are likely to differ from TCR repertoires in blood.

The chain joins TRBV29-1 to TRBJ1-2; the D gene lacks a confident call. Sequencing used naive CD4+ T cells sorted from blood. Interpreted using the paper, the cell subset or site label stands for: CD45RA+ positively selected. The TCR was taken from a woman aged 30 to 39 in good health. The CDR3 region: CSVGQDGGINYGYTF. The DNA sequence is given as TGCAGCGTTGGCCAGGACGGAGGGATTAACTATGGCTACACCTTC.